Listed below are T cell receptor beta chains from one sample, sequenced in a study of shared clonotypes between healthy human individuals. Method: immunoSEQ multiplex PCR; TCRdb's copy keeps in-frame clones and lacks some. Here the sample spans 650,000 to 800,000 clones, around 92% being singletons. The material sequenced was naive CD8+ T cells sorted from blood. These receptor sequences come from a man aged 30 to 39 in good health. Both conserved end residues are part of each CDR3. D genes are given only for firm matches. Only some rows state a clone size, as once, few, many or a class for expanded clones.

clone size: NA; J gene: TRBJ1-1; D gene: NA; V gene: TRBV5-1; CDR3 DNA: TGCGCCAGCAGCTCGACAACTAACACTGAAGCTTTCTTT; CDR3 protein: CASSSTTNTEAFF
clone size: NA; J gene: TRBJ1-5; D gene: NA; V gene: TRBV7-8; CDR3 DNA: TGTGCCAGCAGCTTACTCGGGACCGGGGTAGGGTGGAGCAATCAGCCCCAGCATTTT; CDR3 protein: CASSLLGTGVGWSNQPQHF
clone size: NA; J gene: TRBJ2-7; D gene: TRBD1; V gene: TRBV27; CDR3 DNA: TGTGCCAGCAGTTTTAATTGGGACAGGGTTGTCTACGAGCAGTACTTC; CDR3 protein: CASSFNWDRVVYEQYF
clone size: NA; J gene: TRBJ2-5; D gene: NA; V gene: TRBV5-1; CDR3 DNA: TGCGCCAGCAAGGGACCCGCGACCGTAAACCAGTACTTC; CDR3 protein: CASKGPATVNQYF
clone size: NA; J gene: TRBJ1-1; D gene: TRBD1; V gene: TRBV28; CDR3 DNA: TGTGCCAGCAGTCTGGGACAGGGGGCGTCTGAAGCTTTCTTT; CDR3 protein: CASSLGQGASEAFF
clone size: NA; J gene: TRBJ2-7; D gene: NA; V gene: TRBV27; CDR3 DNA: TGTGCCACCGCCCCGTCCGGGAGTGGACGGGGCGAGCAGTACTTC; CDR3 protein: CATAPSGSGRGEQYF
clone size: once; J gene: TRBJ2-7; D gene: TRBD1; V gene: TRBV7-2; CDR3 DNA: TGTGCCAGCAGCTTAGGGGGACAGGGGAGCTACGAGCAGTACTTC; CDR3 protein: CASSLGGQGSYEQYF
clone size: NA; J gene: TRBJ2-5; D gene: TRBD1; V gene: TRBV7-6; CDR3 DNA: TGTGCCAGCAGCCCCGGGACAGAAGAGACCCAGTACTTC; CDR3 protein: CASSPGTEETQYF
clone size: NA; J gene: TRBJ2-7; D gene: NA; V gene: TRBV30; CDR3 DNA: TGTGCCTGGAGCCTTGGGGGGGCGAGCTCCTACGAGCAGTACTTC; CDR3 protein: CAWSLGGASSYEQYF
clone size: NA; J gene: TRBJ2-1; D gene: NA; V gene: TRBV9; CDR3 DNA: TGTGCCAGCAGCGTAGACGTCTATGGGCGACCAGCCTACAATGAGCAGTTCTTC; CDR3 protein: CASSVDVYGRPAYNEQFF
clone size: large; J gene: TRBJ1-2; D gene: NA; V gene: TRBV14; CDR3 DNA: TGTGCCAGCAGCCGGGACACCACTAACTATGGCTACACCTTC; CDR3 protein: CASSRDTTNYGYTF
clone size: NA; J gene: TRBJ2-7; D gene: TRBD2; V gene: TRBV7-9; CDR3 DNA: TGTGCCAGCACCGAACTAGCGGGAGGGCCTAGGAGTGGCGAGCAGTACTTC; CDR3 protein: CASTELAGGPRSGEQYF
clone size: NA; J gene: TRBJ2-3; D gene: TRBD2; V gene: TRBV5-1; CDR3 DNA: TGCGCCAGCAGCTTGGCGGGCAGGGAGGTAGGCGGGAGGAGAGATACGCAGTATTTT; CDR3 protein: CASSLAGREVGGRRDTQYF
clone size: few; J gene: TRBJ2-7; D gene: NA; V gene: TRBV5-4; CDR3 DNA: TGTGCCAGCAGCTCCACAGGCTACGAGCAGTACTTC; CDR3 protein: CASSSTGYEQYF
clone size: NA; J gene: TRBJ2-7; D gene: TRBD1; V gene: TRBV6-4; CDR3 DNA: TGTGCCAGCAGTCCCGGACAGGGGCCCACCTACGAGCAGTACTTC; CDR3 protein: CASSPGQGPTYEQYF
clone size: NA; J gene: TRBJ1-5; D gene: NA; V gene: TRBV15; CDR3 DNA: TGTGCCACCAGCAGAGACGGGGGGAGGTCAGACAATCAGCCCCAGCATTTT; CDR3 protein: CATSRDGGRSDNQPQHF
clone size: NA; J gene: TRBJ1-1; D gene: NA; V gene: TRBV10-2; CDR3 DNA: TGCGCCAGCAGTGTGGGGGCAGCTGAAGCTTTCTTT; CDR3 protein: CASSVGAAEAFF
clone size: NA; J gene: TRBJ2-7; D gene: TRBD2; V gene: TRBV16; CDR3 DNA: TGTGCCAGCAGCCAATCGAGTCTAGCGGGGCTCTCCTACGAGCAGTACTTC; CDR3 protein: CASSQSSLAGLSYEQYF
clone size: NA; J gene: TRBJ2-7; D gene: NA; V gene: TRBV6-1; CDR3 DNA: TGTGCCAGCCGGAGGGCCGTCTACGAGCAGTACTTC; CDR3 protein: CASRRAVYEQYF
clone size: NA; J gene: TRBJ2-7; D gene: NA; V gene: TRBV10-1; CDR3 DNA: TGCGCCAGCAGTGAGTCCGGGTTTCCCGACGAGCAGTACTTC; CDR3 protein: CASSESGFPDEQYF
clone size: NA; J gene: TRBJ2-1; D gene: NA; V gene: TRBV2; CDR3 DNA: TGTGCCAGCAGTGAACGGTTAGGGGGGAGCTCCTACAATGAGCAGTTCTTC; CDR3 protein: CASSERLGGSSYNEQFF
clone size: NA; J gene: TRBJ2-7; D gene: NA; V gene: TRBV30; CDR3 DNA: TGTGCCTGGACCCCGGGACCCTCCTACGAGCAGTACTTC; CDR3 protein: CAWTPGPSYEQYF
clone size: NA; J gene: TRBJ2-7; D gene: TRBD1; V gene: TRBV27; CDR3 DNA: TGTGCCAGCAGTTTAAGCCGGACAGGGAGCTACGAGCAGTACTTC; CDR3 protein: CASSLSRTGSYEQYF
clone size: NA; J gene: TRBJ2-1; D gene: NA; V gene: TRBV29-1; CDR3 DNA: TGCAGCGTTGAAGTCATCGGGGAGCAGTTCTTC; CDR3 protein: CSVEVIGEQFF
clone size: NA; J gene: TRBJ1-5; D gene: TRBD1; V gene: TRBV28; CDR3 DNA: TGTGCCAGCAGTTACAGGGGGGGCAATCAGCCCCAGCATTTT; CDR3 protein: CASSYRGGNQPQHF
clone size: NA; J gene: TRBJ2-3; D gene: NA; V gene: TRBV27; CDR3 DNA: TGTGCCAGCAGTTTATCGAATCCGTTCACAGATACGCAGTATTTT; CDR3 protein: CASSLSNPFTDTQYF
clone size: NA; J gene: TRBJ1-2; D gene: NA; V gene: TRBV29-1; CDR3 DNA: TGCAGCGACCGGACAGTTCGCTATGGCTACACCTTC; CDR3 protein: CSDRTVRYGYTF
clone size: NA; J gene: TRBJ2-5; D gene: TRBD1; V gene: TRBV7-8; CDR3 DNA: TGTGCCAGCAGCTTAGCTTGGGACAGTAGGCAGACCCAGTACTTC; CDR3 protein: CASSLAWDSRQTQYF
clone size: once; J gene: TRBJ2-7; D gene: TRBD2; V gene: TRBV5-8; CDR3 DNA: TGTGCCAGCAGTCTAGCGGGAGGCCCGGGGAACGAGCAGTACTTC; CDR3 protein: CASSLAGGPGNEQYF
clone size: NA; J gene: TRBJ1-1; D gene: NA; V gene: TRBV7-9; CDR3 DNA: TGTGCCAGCAGCGGGGGGGTTTGGACTGAAGCTTTCTTT; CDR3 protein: CASSGGVWTEAFF
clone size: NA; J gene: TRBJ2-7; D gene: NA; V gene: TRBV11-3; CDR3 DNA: TGTGCCAGCAGCTTAGCGGGTGAAGACGAGCAGTACTTC; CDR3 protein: CASSLAGEDEQYF
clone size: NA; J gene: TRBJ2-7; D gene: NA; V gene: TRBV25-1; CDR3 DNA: TGTGCCACCTCCCCATCCTACGAGCAGTACTTC; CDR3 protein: CATSPSYEQYF
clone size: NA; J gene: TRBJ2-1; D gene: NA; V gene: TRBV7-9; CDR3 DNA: TGTGCCAGCAGCTCCCCGGGGCACAATGAGCAGTTCTTC; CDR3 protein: CASSSPGHNEQFF
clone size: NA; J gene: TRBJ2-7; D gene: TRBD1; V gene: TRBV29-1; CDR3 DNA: TGCAGCGTTGAAGGACAGGGCGACTACGAGCAGTACTTC; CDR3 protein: CSVEGQGDYEQYF
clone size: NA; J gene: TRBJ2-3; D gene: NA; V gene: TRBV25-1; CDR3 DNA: TGTGCCAGCAGTGCAAGCAGCTACCGCCAGGGCGGCACAGATACGCAGTATTTT; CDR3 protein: CASSASSYRQGGTDTQYF
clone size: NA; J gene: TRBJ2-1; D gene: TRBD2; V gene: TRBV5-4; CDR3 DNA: TGTGCCAGCAGCTTTGCGGGAGGGCCAGGTGAGCAGTTCTTC; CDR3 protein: CASSFAGGPGEQFF
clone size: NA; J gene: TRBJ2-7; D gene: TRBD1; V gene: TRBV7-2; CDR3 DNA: TGTGCCAGCAGCCCACCGGGACAGGGGGCTTACGAGCAGTACTTC; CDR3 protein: CASSPPGQGAYEQYF
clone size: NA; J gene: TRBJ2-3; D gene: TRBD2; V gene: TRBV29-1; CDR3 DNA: TGCAGCGTTGAGGGGGGACTAGCGGGAGGTGGGGCAGATACGCAGTATTTT; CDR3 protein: CSVEGGLAGGGADTQYF
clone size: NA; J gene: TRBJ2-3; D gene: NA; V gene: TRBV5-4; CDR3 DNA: TGTGCCAGCAGCTTTCATAACGAACCACCAGATACGCAGTATTTT; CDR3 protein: CASSFHNEPPDTQYF
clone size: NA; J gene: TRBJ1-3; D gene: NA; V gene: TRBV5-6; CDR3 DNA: TGTGCCACCGGGGGTGGAGACTCTGGAAACACCATATATTTT; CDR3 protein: CATGGGDSGNTIYF
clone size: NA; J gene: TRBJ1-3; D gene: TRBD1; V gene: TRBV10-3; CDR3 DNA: TGTGCCATCAGTGCAGGGACAGAGAGCTCTGGAAACACCATATATTTT; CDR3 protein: CAISAGTESSGNTIYF
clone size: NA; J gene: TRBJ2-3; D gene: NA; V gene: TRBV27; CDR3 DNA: TGTGCCAGCAGTCGGGGCAGCACAGATACGCAGTATTTT; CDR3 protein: CASSRGSTDTQYF